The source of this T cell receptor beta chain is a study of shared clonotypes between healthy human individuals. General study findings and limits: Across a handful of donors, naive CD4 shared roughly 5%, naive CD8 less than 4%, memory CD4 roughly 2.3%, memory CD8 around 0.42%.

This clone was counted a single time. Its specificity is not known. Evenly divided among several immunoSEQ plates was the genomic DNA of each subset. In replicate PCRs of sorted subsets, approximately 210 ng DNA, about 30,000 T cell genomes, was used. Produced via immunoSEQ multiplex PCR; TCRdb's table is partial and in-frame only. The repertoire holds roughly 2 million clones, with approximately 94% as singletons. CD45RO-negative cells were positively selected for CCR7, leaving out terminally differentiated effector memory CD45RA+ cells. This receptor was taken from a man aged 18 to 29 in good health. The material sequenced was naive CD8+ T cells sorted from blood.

CDR3 amino acids: CASRALGGSGTDTQYF. The CDR3 coding sequence is TGTGCCAGCAGAGCTCTAGGGGGTAGCGGCACAGATACGCAGTATTTT. This chain uses TRBV27 with TRBJ2-3; tentative D call: TRBD1 (6 bases). Per germline, CDR1 MNHEY and CDR2 SMNVEV (reference sequence). This CDR3 contains 16 residues. V was clipped by 6 bases and J by 1 base, with 17 bases between them.